What follows are 13 T cell receptor beta chains derived from one specimen sequenced in a study of graft-versus-host responses after intestinal transplantation. Sequencing used immunoSEQ multiplex PCR; TCRdb keeps in-frame clones, though not all of them. Of tens of thousands of clones in the sample, 90% to 95% were seen once. This specimen consisted of PBMCs, obtained around 63 days after intestinal transplant. Receptor source: a human patient who received an intestinal transplant, so some T cells may come from the graft donor.

CDR3 residues: CASSLGENNQPQHF. DNA for the CDR3: TGTGCCAGCAGTTTGGGGGAAAACAATCAGCCCCAGCATTTT. V usage is TRBV28 and J usage is TRBJ1-5, with D maybe TRBD1 (5 bases). The V gene's germline CDR1 is MDHEN and CDR2 SYDVKM. This CDR3 is 14 amino acids long. With 3 bases removed from V and 3 bases from J, the gap between germline ends came to 9 bases.

This chain connects TRBV21-1 to TRBJ1-2. TRBV21-1 is a listed pseudogene. The length of the CDR3 is 12 residues. This CDR3 reads CASSKKWEGYTF. In nucleotides, the CDR3 is TGTGCCAGCAGCAAAAAGTGGGAGGGCTACACCTTC.

The chain combines TRBV19 with TRBJ2-2, with D unclear. V lost 8 bases, J lost 7 bases, and 5 bases lay in between. The CDR3 runs to 10 residues. The germline V gene encodes CDR1 LNHDA and CDR2 SQIVND (reference sequence). CDR3 in amino acids: CASSGGELFF. CDR3 in DNA: TGTGCCAGTTCTGGCGGGGAGCTGTTTTTT.

The chain employs TRBV7-9 and TRBJ2-2; D tentatively reads TRBD1 or TRBD2 (5 bases each). Per germline, CDR1 SEHNR and CDR2 FQNEAQ (reference sequence). The CDR3 is 15 amino acids. Trimming stripped 0 bases from V and 3 bases from J, with 8 bases between. The CDR3 DNA reads as TGTGCCAGCAGCTTAGCAGGGACCCACACCGGGGAGCTGTTTTTT. Translated, it gives CASSLAGTHTGELFF.

CDR3 nucleotide sequence: TGTGCCAGCAGTAAAAGGGGCGGACAGGGAAGCAATGAGCAGTTCTTC. Translated, it gives CASSKRGGQGSNEQFF. The chain joins TRBV2 to TRBJ2-1; 8 bases match TRBD1. Germline CDR1 is SNHLY and CDR2 is FYNNEI. The V segment lost 5 bases and the J segment 6 bases; nucleotides outside the gene matches: 12. The CDR3 runs to 16 residues.

CDR3 coding DNA: TGTGCCAGCAGCCTCAACAGGGGGGAGAACACCGGGGAGCTGTTTTTT. Encoded protein: CASSLNRGENTGELFF. The J gene is TRBJ2-2, the V gene TRBV7-6; 8 positions match TRBD1. The ends lost 5 bases at V and 1 base at J; junction bases unmatched: 6. The CDR3 extends over 16 amino acids. Germline V gene sequence: CDR1 SGHVS, CDR2 FNYEAQ.

The chain recombines TRBV7-2 with TRBJ1-2; 9 nucleotides align to TRBD1. Germline CDR1 SGHTA, CDR2 FQGNSA. The CDR3 loop spans 15 amino acids. With 5 bases clipped from V and 6 bases from J, the junction kept 10 bases outside the gene matches. The CDR3 sequence: CASSPGDRGWDGYTF. CDR3 DNA sequence: TGTGCCAGCAGCCCAGGAGACAGGGGGTGGGATGGCTACACCTTC.

This chain connects TRBV7-9 to TRBJ2-2, with a weak D call TRBD2 (5 bases). Trimming stripped 3 bases from V and 2 bases from J, with 10 bases between. The V gene's germline CDR1 is SEHNR and CDR2 FQNEAQ (reference sequence). This CDR3 spans 15 amino acids. CDR3 region: CASSFRSGNTGELFF. CDR3 DNA: TGTGCCAGCAGCTTTCGGTCGGGAAACACCGGGGAGCTGTTTTTT.

The genes are TRBV11-2 and TRBJ1-5, with D possibly TRBD1 on 6 matching bases. Germline CDR1 reads SGHAT; CDR2 reads FQNNGV. V gave up 1 base and J gave up 0 bases, with 7 bases separating them. The CDR3 runs to 15 residues. CDR3 bases: TGTGCCAGCAGCTTAGCAGGGGATAGCAATCAGCCCCAGCATTTT. Translating gives CASSLAGDSNQPQHF.

The rearrangement joins TRBV2 to TRBJ2-5; tentative D call: TRBD2 (5 bases). The CDR3 contains 13 residues. V was clipped by 6 bases and J by 5 bases, with 13 bases between them. Germline loops: CDR1 SNHLY, CDR2 FYNNEI. CDR3 loop: CASRERGFETQYF. Here the CDR3 DNA reads TGTGCCAGCAGAGAGAGAGGGTTCGAGACCCAGTACTTC.

This chain links TRBV5-5 with TRBJ1-3; D not resolved. The CDR3 covers 14 residues. The V gene's germline CDR1 is SGHKS and CDR2 YYEKEE (reference sequence). With 4 bases removed from V and 0 bases from J, the gap between germline ends came to 8 bases. The chain's CDR3 is CASSRAYSGNTIYF. CDR3 bases: TGTGCCAGCAGCCGCGCCTACTCTGGAAACACCATATATTTT.

This chain joins TRBV10-1 and TRBJ2-2; TRBD1 aligns across 7 bases. CDR1 and CDR2 (germline): WNHNN, SYGVQD (reference sequence). The CDR3 has 17 residues. V trimming: 8 bases; J trimming: 5 bases; junction bases outside the gene matches: 17. CDR3 protein: CASGPTGSLPRTGELFF. As DNA, the CDR3 is TGCGCCAGCGGACCGACAGGGTCCCTCCCAAGGACCGGGGAGCTGTTTTTT.

This clone appeared a few times. The chain is built from TRBV27 and TRBJ2-7; D may match TRBD1 or TRBD2 (7 bases each). This CDR3 spans 15 amino acids. Deletions cut 0 bases from V and 4 bases from J, with 13 bases between. CDR1 is MNHEY, CDR2 SMNVEV, per germline (reference sequence). In DNA, the CDR3 is TGTGCCAGCAGTTTATCGGGAGGGGGCGGGTACGAGCAGTACTTC. It encodes CASSLSGGGGYEQYF.